These 29 T cell receptor beta chains share one sample of origin, sequenced in a study of cytomegalovirus exposure and HLA in healthy donors. The PCR made use of 60 Vbeta and 13 Jbeta primers. Sequencing used immunoSEQ multiplex PCR; TCRdb keeps in-frame clones, though not all of them. The sample lists 100,000 to 150,000 clones, 83% occurring once. The specimen sequenced was PBMCs. These receptors all come from a middle-aged woman in good health and CMV-seropositive.

The rearrangement uses TRBV7-6 and TRBJ2-2; D not certain. CDR3 length: 16 amino acids. Germline V gene lookup returns CDR1 SGHVS and CDR2 FNYEAQ. V was pared by 1 base and J by 3 bases, with 12 bases between. CDR3 nucleotides: TGTGCCAGCAGCTTAGTGAGTCTCTTTCACACCGGGGAGCTGTTTTTT. Its translation: CASSLVSLFHTGELFF.

In its sample, this clone was seen once. V gene TRBV7-9 combines with J gene TRBJ1-1; possible D gene TRBD1, 5 bases. In germline, CDR1 is SEHNR, CDR2 FQNEAQ (reference sequence). Trimming stripped 2 bases from V and 5 bases from J, with 15 bases between. The CDR3 runs 15 residues. DNA of the CDR3: TGTGCCAGCAGCTTACGCGGGGGTGAGGATACTGAAGCTTTCTTT. Encoded protein: CASSLRGGEDTEAFF.

About this clone itself: An end of the junction differs from the germline gene, which may be a read error. The chain carries TRBV7-9 and TRBJ2-7; TRBD2 agrees at 9 bases. CDR1 SEHNR and CDR2 FQNEAQ come from the germline V gene (reference sequence). The CDR3 consists of 15 residues. The CDR3 here is CSSSLEGLAGYEQYF. In DNA form, the CDR3 reads TGTTCCAGCAGCTTAGAGGGACTAGCTGGCTACGAGCAGTACTTC.

V usage is TRBV29-1 and J usage is TRBJ2-7, with D possibly matching TRBD2 (6 bases). Trimming left V 6 bases short and J 3 bases short, with 12 bases between. The CDR3 is made up of 12 amino acids. Germline loops: CDR1 SQVTM, CDR2 ANQGSEA. The CDR3 coding sequence is TGCAGCGTAGAATTGACTAGCTACGAGCAGTACTTC. Translated, it gives CSVELTSYEQYF.

The chain links TRBV7-9 to TRBJ2-7, with D perhaps TRBD1 (6 bases). Trimming stripped 1 base from V and 0 bases from J, with 7 bases between. The CDR3 sequence is 14 residues long. Germline-derived CDR1 and CDR2 are SEHNR and FQNEAQ (reference sequence). The CDR3 nucleotides read TGTGCCAGCAGCTTAGGGGGGCTCTCCTACGAGCAGTACTTC. As protein: CASSLGGLSYEQYF.

The J gene is TRBJ1-2, the V gene TRBV25-1; no firm D call. The germline CDR1 and CDR2 sequences are MGHDK and SYGVNS. V was trimmed by 1 base and J by 4 bases, leaving 10 bases between them. The length of the CDR3 is 14 residues. DNA for the CDR3: TGTGCCAGCAGTGAATTCAACACCTTCTATGGCTACACCTTC. The encoded protein is CASSEFNTFYGYTF.

DNA of the CDR3: TGTGCCAGCAGTCCCTCGCCAGCGGGAGGCACAGATACGCAGTATTTT. It yields the protein CASSPSPAGGTDTQYF. The J gene is TRBJ2-3, the V gene TRBV28, with 8 bases lining up with TRBD2. CDR1 and CDR2 (germline): MDHEN, SYDVKM. J was trimmed by 1 base and V by 5 bases; bases with no gene match: 8. This CDR3 is 16 amino acids long. Drawing the rest from reference TRBV28 and TRBJ2-3, the complete variable domain is DVKVTQSSRYLVKRTGEKVFLECVQDMDHENMFWYRQDPGLGLRLIYFSYDVKMKEKGDIPEGYSVSREKKERFSLILESASTNQTSMYLCASSPSPAGGTDTQYFGPGTRLTVL.

CDR3 DNA: TGTGCCAGCAGCTTCCCCTTGAGCGGGAGGGGTGAGCAGTACTTC. Its protein product is CASSFPLSGRGEQYF. The J gene is TRBJ2-7, the V gene TRBV7-2, with 10 positions matching TRBD2. Germline V gene lookup returns CDR1 SGHTA and CDR2 FQGNSA. The J segment lost 7 bases and the V segment lost 3 bases, leaving 9 bases of the junction unmatched. The CDR3 covers 15 residues.

The gene calls are TRBV2 and TRBJ1-6; maybe TRBD1 (6 bases). This CDR3 contains 17 residues. The germline V gene has CDR1 SNHLY and CDR2 FYNNEI. Trimming took off 1 base at V and 4 bases at J, with 14 bases between the two ends. CDR3: CASSEEVLDRYNSPLHF. The CDR3 DNA is TGTGCCAGCAGTGAAGAAGTTTTGGACAGATATAATTCACCCCTCCACTTT.

The gene calls are TRBV29-1 and TRBJ2-2; 9 bases align to TRBD2. V shed 7 bases and J 4 bases; nucleotides not matched to a gene: 19. The germline V gene has CDR1 SQVTM and CDR2 ANQGSEA. This CDR3 has 18 amino acids. This chain's CDR3 is CSAARALAGPAGTGELFF. CDR3 sequence (DNA): TGCAGCGCCGCGAGGGCGCTAGCGGGACCCGCGGGCACCGGGGAGCTGTTTTTT.

V is TRBV6-1 and J is TRBJ1-5; TRBD1 might be the D (6 bases). V was cut by 1 base and J by 7 bases, with 14 bases left in between. The CDR3 loop spans 15 amino acids. CDR1 is MNHNS and CDR2 is SASEGT in the germline V gene. The CDR3 sequence: CASSEGSGVRQPQHF. The CDR3 DNA follows: TGTGCCAGCAGTGAAGGGTCAGGGGTACGGCAGCCCCAGCATTTT.

The chain couples TRBV7-9 to TRBJ2-7; 9 bases are a match to TRBD1. Germline trimming cut 5 bases from V and 3 bases from J; bases unmatched to any gene: 11. The length of the CDR3 is 16 residues. CDR1 SEHNR and CDR2 FQNEAQ come from the germline V gene (reference sequence). DNA for the CDR3: TGTGCCAGCAGCCTGAGACAGGGGGGCAACAACTACGAGCAGTACTTC. Translating it yields CASSLRQGGNNYEQYF.

V gene TRBV7-2 combines with J gene TRBJ2-2, with unresolved D. Germline CDR1 and CDR2: SGHTA and FQGNSA. The V end lost 5 bases, the J end lost 3 bases, and 4 bases lay between the germline ends. This CDR3 contains 12 residues. The CDR3 DNA reads TGTGCCAGCAGCCCGGACACCGGGGAGCTGTTTTTT. Translation gives CASSPDTGELFF.

This chain connects TRBV11-2 to TRBJ2-7; D is possibly TRBD2 (5 bases). CDR1 and CDR2 (germline): SGHAT, FQNNGV. V gave up 4 bases and J gave up 7 bases, with 11 bases separating them. The CDR3 has 12 residues. CDR3 sequence reads: CASSSLPGEQYF. The CDR3 coding sequence is TGTGCCAGCAGCTCACTACCGGGGGAGCAGTACTTC.

This clone was detected once. The chain employs TRBV30 and TRBJ2-5, with D unresolved. This CDR3 is built from 13 residues. The germline CDR1 and CDR2 sequences are GTSNPN and SVGIG (reference sequence). V shed 2 bases and J shed 2 bases, with 9 bases lying between them. The CDR3 region has the DNA TGTGCCTGGAGTCTTGGCCGACAAGAGACCCAGTACTTC. This codes for CAWSLGRQETQYF. Full variable domain (outside the CDR3, taken from reference TRBV30 and TRBJ2-5): SQTIHQWPATLVQPVGSPLSLECTVEGTSNPNLYWYRQAAGRGLQLLFYSVGIGQISSEVPQNLSASRPQDRQFILSSKKLLLSDSGFYLCAWSLGRQETQYFGPGTRLLVL.

This chain connects TRBV28 to TRBJ2-7; D is undetermined. V lost 8 bases, J lost 5 bases, and 16 bases lay in between. CDR1 and CDR2 (germline): MDHEN, SYDVKM. The CDR3 has 13 residues. CDR3 protein: CASAPAVPDEQYF. In DNA, the CDR3 is TGTGCCAGCGCCCCGGCGGTACCAGACGAGCAGTACTTC.

This clone has just a few counts. The V gene is TRBV2, the J gene TRBJ1-2, with 8 bases aligning to TRBD1. Per germline, CDR1 SNHLY and CDR2 FYNNEI. Trimming cost V 6 bases and J 4 bases; bases outside gene matches: 10. CDR3 length equals 15 residues. CDR3 nucleotides: TGTGCCAGCAGCGCCCGTCAGGGGGCTAGCTATGGCTACACCTTC. Amino acid sequence: CASSARQGASYGYTF.

The chain carries TRBV13 and TRBJ2-7; TRBD1 aligns across 7 bases. The CDR3 is made up of 14 amino acids. Looked up from germline, CDR1 is PRHDT and CDR2 is FYEKMQ (reference sequence). After removal of 5 bases from V and 4 bases from J, the junction contained 8 bases not matched to a gene. This chain's CDR3 is CASSLGQINYEQYF. In nucleotides, the CDR3 is TGTGCCAGCAGCCTGGGACAGATAAATTACGAGCAGTACTTC.

This chain joins TRBV28 and TRBJ2-5, with D unclear. CDR1 and CDR2 from the germline V gene are MDHEN and SYDVKM. V gave up 1 base and J gave up 5 bases, with 11 bases separating them. The CDR3 is 14 amino acids. The CDR3 loop reads CASSLSPGTETQYF. Here the CDR3 DNA reads TGTGCCAGCAGTTTATCGCCGGGTACTGAGACCCAGTACTTC.

The chain has TRBV15 and TRBJ2-5; 10 nucleotides line up with TRBD1. Germline CDR1 is LNHNV and CDR2 is YYDKDF (reference sequence). Unmatched junction bases numbered 7, after V lost 3 bases and J lost 3 bases. The length of the CDR3 is 16 residues. The CDR3 region has the DNA TGTGCCACCAGCAGGACACAGGGGACAGGGGAAGAGACCCAGTACTTC. Its translation is CATSRTQGTGEETQYF.

This rearrangement joins TRBV29-1 to TRBJ1-1; 9 nucleotides agree with TRBD1. The CDR3 is 16 residues long. V lost 7 bases to trimming and J lost 4 bases; unmatched junction nucleotides: 16. CDR1 and CDR2 (germline): SQVTM, ANQGSEA. The CDR3 spells CSAHSYRGRIGTEAFF. DNA for the CDR3: TGCAGCGCGCACTCGTACAGGGGGCGAATAGGCACTGAAGCTTTCTTT.

This clone was recorded a few times. J is TRBJ1-4 and V is TRBV6-5; TRBD1 might be the D (6 bases). V was trimmed by 6 bases and J by 7 bases, leaving 18 bases between them. Germline loops: CDR1 MNHEY, CDR2 SVGAGI. The CDR3 spans 15 residues. Here the CDR3 DNA reads TGTGCCAGCAGCCTCGTACAGGGCGACTTTGAAAAACTGTTTTTT. It yields the protein CASSLVQGDFEKLFF.

This chain joins TRBV27 and TRBJ2-3; TRBD2 agrees at 9 bases. The CDR3 is 16 amino acids. CDR1 MNHEY and CDR2 SMNVEV come from the germline V gene (reference sequence). V shed 3 bases, J shed 8 bases, and the junction held 12 bases outside the gene matches. CDR3 residues: CASSLNFLAGRGTQYF. The CDR3 DNA sequence: TGTGCCAGCAGTTTGAATTTTCTAGCGGGACGGGGTACGCAGTATTTT.

This sequence joins TRBV4-2 and TRBJ2-7, with 11 bases matching TRBD2. This CDR3 has 17 amino acids. V lost 0 bases, J lost 5 bases, and 9 bases stayed unmatched. Looked up from germline, CDR1 is LGHNA and CDR2 is YNFKEQ. The CDR3 region has the DNA TGTGCCAGCAGCCAAGAAGCACTAGCGGGAGAGTTCCACGAGCAGTACTTC. Its translation: CASSQEALAGEFHEQYF.

The genes are TRBV9 and TRBJ2-7; TRBD1 aligns across 10 bases. Trimming took 0 bases from V and 4 from J; bases not matched to a gene: 4. This CDR3 region has 15 residues. Germline values: CDR1 SGDLS, CDR2 YYNGEE. The CDR3 sequence: CASSVVDRGPYEQYF. The CDR3, as DNA: TGTGCCAGCAGCGTAGTTGACAGGGGGCCATACGAGCAGTACTTC.

This chain's CDR3 is CASSRNLAGQHEAFF. The CDR3 DNA sequence: TGTGCCAGCAGCCGAAACCTCGCAGGGCAACATGAAGCTTTCTTT. The rearrangement joins TRBV11-2 to TRBJ1-1; tentatively, D is TRBD1 (5 bases). The CDR3 sequence is 15 residues long. Per the germline V gene, CDR1 is SGHAT and CDR2 is FQNNGV. V dropped 5 bases and J dropped 7 bases, with 20 bases sitting between them.

J is TRBJ1-2 and V is TRBV19, with D possibly matching TRBD1 (5 bases). V dropped 5 bases and J dropped 0 bases, with 7 bases sitting between them. CDR3 length equals 13 residues. The germline V gene has CDR1 LNHDA and CDR2 SQIVND (reference sequence). Here the CDR3 DNA reads TGTGCCAGTAGTTTCAGGGCTAACTATGGCTACACCTTC. This encodes CASSFRANYGYTF.

The chain carries TRBV5-1 and TRBJ2-3, with D tentatively TRBD2 (6 bases). Trimming took 4 bases from V and 2 from J, leaving 14 bases between them. This CDR3 contains 15 residues. CDR1 SGHRS and CDR2 YFSETQ come from the germline V gene. Here the CDR3 reads CASSRIAALTDTQYF. The CDR3 region has the DNA TGCGCCAGCAGCCGCATAGCGGCCCTCACAGATACGCAGTATTTT.

A few counts support this clone. The chain couples TRBV27 to TRBJ2-5, with D perhaps matching TRBD2 (6 bases). Germline-derived CDR1 and CDR2 are MNHEY and SMNVEV (reference sequence). The V and J ends lost 7 bases and 5 bases respectively, with 11 bases between them. There are 12 residues in the CDR3. In DNA, the CDR3 is TGTGCCAGCAAGTCGGGAGCGGAGACCCAGTACTTC. It specifies CASKSGAETQYF.